These 25 T cell receptor beta chains share one sample of origin, sequenced in a study of vaccination effects on CD4 cells after COVID-19. ViraFEST used viral peptide pools to expand antigen-specific CD4+ T cells before sequencing. At the end of 10 days of culture, CD4+ T cells were isolated. These TCRs' antigens remain unknown. TCRdb's copy holds only in-frame clones and misses some; the assay was immunoSEQ multiplex PCR. The sample carries tens of thousands of clones, roughly 73% recorded once. The sequences come from CD4+ T cells from PBMCs cultured with HCoV-229E spike peptides, collected before COVID-19 vaccination. These receptors were obtained from a human donor who received a COVID-19 vaccine.

The DNA for the CDR3 is TGTGCCAGCAGCTTGGGTAGGGCTGGGGCCAACGTCCTGACTTTC. This sequence encodes CASSLGRAGANVLTF. The chain recombines TRBV5-4 with TRBJ2-6, with D uncertain. V lost 0 bases and J lost 2, with 6 bases in between. The germline V gene has CDR1 SGHNT and CDR2 YYREEE (reference sequence). The CDR3 runs to 15 residues.

The rearrangement joins TRBV12-2 to TRBJ2-5; the DNA was not used to check the table's D call, TRBD2. TRBV12-2 is a pseudogene locus. This CDR3 is 17 amino acids long. The CDR3 nucleotides are TGTGCAAGTCGCTCTCAATGCCCAGCGGGAGGGGGGGAGACCCAGTACTTC. This translates into CASRSQCPAGGGETQYF.

The gene calls are TRBV7-2 and TRBJ2-5; D is possibly TRBD1 (6 bases). The CDR3 is made up of 19 amino acids. Trimming took off 1 base at V and 3 bases at J, with 24 bases between the two ends. Per germline, CDR1 SGHTA and CDR2 FQGNSA. CDR3 residues: CASSLVLPLAGAWEETQYF. As DNA, the CDR3 is TGTGCCAGCAGCTTAGTTCTTCCGCTTGCAGGGGCTTGGGAAGAGACCCAGTACTTC.

The sample holds one count of this clone. V is TRBV4-1 and J is TRBJ2-5; 9 bases align to TRBD1. The CDR3 totals 14 residues. V shed 5 bases and J 5 bases; nucleotides not matched to a gene: 6. Germline V gene lookup returns CDR1 MGHRA and CDR2 YSYEKL. CDR3 sequence reads: CASSLQGAGETQYF. The CDR3 nucleotides read TGCGCCAGCAGCTTACAGGGGGCGGGGGAGACCCAGTACTTC.

J is TRBJ1-5 and V is TRBV19; D is uncertain. The CDR3 loop spans 12 amino acids. Between the trimmed V and J ends, which lost 8 bases and 9 bases, there was a span of 14 bases. CDR1 LNHDA and CDR2 SQIVND come from the germline V gene (reference sequence). The CDR3 DNA is TGTGCCAGTTGGGGTTTTGGTGGGCCCCAGCATTTT. Amino acids: CASWGFGGPQHF.

The chain is built from TRBV12-3 or TRBV12-4 and TRBJ2-2, with D unclear. V gave up 4 bases and J gave up 9 bases, with 9 bases separating them. The CDR3 is made up of 12 amino acids. Here the CDR3 reads CASSWLARELFF. For the CDR3, the DNA is TGTGCCAGCAGTTGGTTGGCCCGGGAGCTGTTTTTT.

The table lists this clone with a few counts. The V call is TRBV10-1, the J call TRBJ2-2; D not resolved. This CDR3 has 13 amino acids. The germline V gene has CDR1 WNHNN and CDR2 SYGVQD (reference sequence). The ends were cut back, 5 bases at V and 7 bases at J, with 11 bases in the middle. The CDR3 here is CASSQQLNGELFF. The CDR3 DNA follows: TGCGCCAGCAGTCAGCAGCTCAACGGGGAGCTGTTTTTT.

The chain is built from TRBV6-6 and TRBJ2-5; maybe TRBD2 (5 bases). V lost 6 bases to trimming and J lost 2 bases, with 16 bases between them. CDR3 size: 15 residues. Germline V CDR1 and CDR2: MNHNY, SVGAGI (reference sequence). CDR3 nucleotides: TGTGCCAGCAGACCCATCATGGCGGGTCAAGAGACCCAGTACTTC. Residues: CASRPIMAGQETQYF.

This rearrangement joins TRBV20-1 to TRBJ2-7; TRBD2 is a possible D gene (6 bases). This CDR3 has 11 amino acids. CDR1 and CDR2 from the germline V gene are DFQATT and SNEGSKA (reference sequence). The DNA for the CDR3 is TGCAGATCGGAGGGAGAGTGGGAGCAGTACTTC. Translated, it gives CRSEGEWEQYF.

V gene TRBV6-2 or TRBV6-3 combines with J gene TRBJ1-1; 7 bases fit TRBD1. CDR1 MNHEY and CDR2 SVGEGT come from the germline V gene. Trimming at V came to 0 bases and at J to 3 bases, leaving 4 bases not matched to a gene. This CDR3 has 15 amino acids. This CDR3 is CASSYSATGHTEAFF. CDR3 nucleotide sequence: TGTGCCAGCAGTTACTCAGCGACAGGGCACACTGAAGCTTTCTTT.

The chain links TRBV6-4 to TRBJ2-7; no reliable D call. Germline V gene sequence: CDR1 MRHNA, CDR2 SNTAGT. CDR3 length: 13 amino acids. V was cut by 5 bases and J by 7 bases, with 15 bases left in between. CDR3 protein: CASSPDAVREQYF. As DNA, the CDR3 is TGTGCCAGCAGTCCCGACGCGGTACGGGAGCAGTACTTC.

This clone was detected only a few times. The chain carries TRBV15 and TRBJ1-5; D is unresolved. This CDR3 spans 12 amino acids. Trimming pared 0 bases from V and 3 bases from J, leaving 0 bases between. Germline values: CDR1 LNHNV, CDR2 YYDKDF (reference sequence). CDR3 nucleotide sequence: TGTGCCACCAGCAGAGACAATCAGCCCCAGCATTTT. The encoded protein is CATSRDNQPQHF. The full variable domain, in which reference TRBV15 and TRBJ1-5 provide the parts outside the CDR3, is DAMVIQNPRYQVTQFGKPVTLSCSQTLNHNVMYWYQQKSSQAPKLLFHYYDKDFNNEADTPDNFQSRRPNTSFCFLDIRSPGLGDTAMYLCATSRDNQPQHFGDGTRLSIL.

V is TRBV5-1 and J is TRBJ2-3, with 16 bases that match TRBD2. The germline V gene encodes CDR1 SGHRS and CDR2 YFSETQ. The CDR3 length is 17 residues. Trimming removed 2 bases from V and 5 bases from J; junction bases left unmatched: 5. Here the CDR3 reads CASSLGTSGGAIDTQYF. In DNA form, the CDR3 reads TGCGCCAGCAGCTTAGGGACTAGCGGGGGGGCCATAGATACGCAGTATTTT.

This clone was detected once. The chain uses TRBV5-1 and TRBJ2-5, with D possibly being TRBD1 (6 bases). CDR3 size: 15 residues. CDR1 is SGHRS, CDR2 YFSETQ, per germline. Trimming took off 4 bases at V and 5 bases at J, with 18 bases between the two ends. The CDR3 nucleotides are TGCGCCAGCAGCCCGTCGGCAGGGGTATACGAGACCCAGTACTTC. Translated, it gives CASSPSAGVYETQYF.

V usage is TRBV28 and J usage is TRBJ1-2; no firm D call. CDR3 length: 12 amino acids. Germline V gene lookup returns CDR1 MDHEN and CDR2 SYDVKM. Deletions cut 6 bases from V and 4 bases from J, with 9 bases between. The CDR3 nucleotides are TGTGCCAGCAGCCTAGATGGCTATGGCTACACCTTC. Translation: CASSLDGYGYTF.

This clone has more than one count but fewer than ten. The CDR3 coding sequence is TGCAGTGCTAGCGGGTATGGCTACACCTTC. It yields the protein CSASGYGYTF. V is TRBV20-1 and J is TRBJ1-2; D gene unclear. The CDR3 consists of 10 residues. The V end was cut by 3 bases, the J end by 5 bases, with 4 bases between. The V gene's germline CDR1 is DFQATT and CDR2 SNEGSKA (reference sequence).

The V gene is TRBV2, the J gene TRBJ1-4; TRBD1 is a possible D gene (5 bases). With 4 bases removed from V and 3 bases from J, the gap between germline ends came to 15 bases. CDR1 is SNHLY, CDR2 FYNNEI, per germline. The length of the CDR3 is 16 residues. The CDR3 reads CASSGGRAASNEKLFF. CDR3 bases: TGTGCCAGCAGTGGGGGGAGGGCCGCCTCTAATGAAAAACTGTTTTTT.

V usage is TRBV10-3 and J usage is TRBJ2-7; 9 positions agree with TRBD2. The V and J ends lost 0 bases and 4 bases, in that order; junction bases with no gene match: 4. Looked up from germline, CDR1 is ENHRY and CDR2 is SYGVKD. The CDR3 consists of 15 residues. CDR3: CAISESSSGGYEQYF. CDR3 DNA: TGTGCCATCAGTGAGTCGAGTAGCGGGGGTTACGAGCAGTACTTC.

This chain uses TRBV9 with TRBJ2-7; 10 bases are shared with TRBD2. The CDR3 spans 16 residues. Germline V gives CDR1 SGDLS, CDR2 YYNGEE. With 4 bases clipped from V and 4 bases from J, the junction kept 11 bases outside the gene matches. The CDR3 region has the DNA TGTGCCAGCAGCCACAGCCCTAGCGGGAGTGGATACGAGCAGTACTTC. Its translation is CASSHSPSGSGYEQYF.

V usage is TRBV19 and J usage is TRBJ1-5; a possible D gene is TRBD1 (6 bases). V lost 5 bases and J lost 0, with 20 bases in between. Germline assignment: CDR1 LNHDA and CDR2 SQIVND (reference sequence). CDR3 length: 18 residues. The CDR3 loop is CASSFIQGRRYSNQPQHF. Written as DNA, the CDR3 is TGTGCCAGTAGTTTTATCCAGGGGAGAAGGTATAGCAATCAGCCCCAGCATTTT.

There are a few counts of this clone. This chain joins TRBV6-5 and TRBJ2-7, with D perhaps matching TRBD1 (6 bases). Trimming shortened V by 6 bases and J by 5 bases, and 11 bases separated the two germline ends. The germline gives CDR1 MNHEY, CDR2 SVGAGI. This CDR3 contains 12 residues. The CDR3 here is CASSFDRNEQYF. The CDR3 nucleotides read TGTGCCAGCAGCTTCGACAGGAACGAGCAGTACTTC.

This chain links TRBV5-1 with TRBJ1-3; 9 bases fit TRBD1. The CDR3 is 15 amino acids. Germline V gene data show CDR1 as SGHRS and CDR2 as YFSETQ. Germline trimming cut 4 bases from V and 2 bases from J; bases unmatched to any gene: 4. The CDR3 DNA reads TGCGCCAGCAGCCTACAGGGGGCTGCTGGAAACACCATATATTTT. As protein: CASSLQGAAGNTIYF. The entire variable domain, with the rest obtained from reference TRBV5-1 and TRBJ1-3, is as follows: KAGVTQTPRYLIKTRGQQVTLSCSPISGHRSVSWYQQTPGQGLQFLFEYFSETQRNKGNFPGRFSGRQFSNSRSEMNVSTLELGDSALYLCASSLQGAAGNTIYFGEGSWLTVV.

The chain joins TRBV3-1 (or the pseudogene TRBV3-2) to TRBJ1-6, with TRBD1 identical over 8 bases. CDR1 LGHDT and CDR2 YNNKEL come from the germline V gene (reference sequence). CDR3 length equals 17 residues. Trimming removed 4 bases from V and 9 bases from J; junction bases left unmatched: 14. For the CDR3, the DNA is TGTGCCAGCAGCCCCACACGAACCGGGACAGGTAGTTCACCCCTCCACTTT. It is translated as CASSPTRTGTGSSPLHF.

The chain carries TRBV2 and TRBJ1-5, with unresolved D. CDR3 length equals 14 residues. V lost 4 bases, J lost 6 bases, and 13 bases lay in between. From germline, CDR1 is SNHLY and CDR2 FYNNEI. CDR3 coding DNA: TGTGCCAGCAGTGTTGAGGGTAGCGGTCAGCCCCAGCATTTT. Its translation: CASSVEGSGQPQHF.

By share, this clone counts as large (0.1 to 1%). The V gene is TRBV27, the J gene TRBJ1-2; 8 bases are a match to TRBD1. Germline CDR1 and CDR2: MNHEY and SMNVEV (reference sequence). Trimming cost V 6 bases and J 6 bases; bases outside gene matches: 6. The CDR3 is 13 residues long. DNA of the CDR3: TGTGCCAGCAGCCTCAGGGGGCAGGATGGCTACACCTTC. Protein: CASSLRGQDGYTF.